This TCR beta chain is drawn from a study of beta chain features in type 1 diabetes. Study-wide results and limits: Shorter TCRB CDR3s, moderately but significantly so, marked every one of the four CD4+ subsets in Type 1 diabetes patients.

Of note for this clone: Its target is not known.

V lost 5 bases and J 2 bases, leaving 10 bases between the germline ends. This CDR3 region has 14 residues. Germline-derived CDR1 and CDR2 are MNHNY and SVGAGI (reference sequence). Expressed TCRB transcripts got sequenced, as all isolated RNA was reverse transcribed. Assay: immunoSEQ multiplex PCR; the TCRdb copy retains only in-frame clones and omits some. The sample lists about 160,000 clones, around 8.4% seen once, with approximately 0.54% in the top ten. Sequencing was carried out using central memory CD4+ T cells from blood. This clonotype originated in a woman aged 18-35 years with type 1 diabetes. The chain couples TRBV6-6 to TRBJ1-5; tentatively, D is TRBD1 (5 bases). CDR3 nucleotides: TGTGCCAGCAGTGATTCGGGGGGCAATCAGCCCCAGCATTTT. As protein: CASSDSGGNQPQHF.